This TCR beta chain was captured in a study of blood T cells in healthy people across ages (dated by TCRdb to 2013 to 2016). Study-wide context: Template switching captured roughly one uniquely barcoded TCR beta cDNA molecule per two T cells in model experiments. To avoid experimental bias, donors of different ages were spread randomly across the sequencing lanes. The study measured age-related changes in TCR beta repertoire diversity using deep sequencing normalized with unique cDNA molecular identifiers. Four age groups were formed from the donors: young (average approximately 15 years), middle-aged (approximately 40), aged (roughly 58) and long-lived (82). Using the same blood draw, the study looked at two additional independent replicas of 1 million unique cDNA reads for two donors, one aged 18 to 29 and the other aged 80 or older.

A remark on this clonotype: The antigen it recognizes is unknown. The record has no base qualities; no much larger clone is one base away.

Library preparation used 5' RACE. TCRdb lists the instrument as Illumina HiSeq 2500. A second roughly 6 to 12 cycle PCR used a sample-barcoded 5' primer and a J-beta primer mix. A unique molecular identifier was introduced onto each TCR beta cDNA molecule by a template-switch 5' adaptor carrying 12 random nucleotides. At least 2.5 million CDR3-containing paired-end reads were obtained from each sample. All of the RNA was converted into first-strand cDNA using the Mint cDNA synthesis kit, with a TRBC-specific oligonucleotide serving as the primer. Following uracil-DNA glycosylase treatment, all cDNA underwent a first 18-cycle PCR with the universal primers M1SS and BC2_uni_R. Per the original workflow: Normalization of each sample was performed by random selection of 1 million high-quality reads, each carrying a distinct molecular identifier. Reads with shared molecular identifiers were discarded instead of being binned into consensus sequences. MiTCR, run with a Q25 quality threshold and the strictest error-elimination algorithm, handled CDR3 identification, clonotype clustering and error correction. A nonparametric unseen species model using Euler transformation provided a lower-bound estimate of total TCR beta diversity. TCRdb ran its own pipeline on the public reads, namely fastp trimming at Q25 and MiXCR clone calling, and kept in-frame beta chains. Under each unique CDR3 protein, matching rows form one entry showing the most common genes and DNA. TCRdb, not the authors, supplied the V and J calls. The table for this sample lists 920,000 or so distinct CDR3 sequences; 35% to 55% of them were counted only once. Jointly, the top ten make up approximately 20% of the sample.

The CDR3 spans 14 residues, from the cysteine through the phenylalanine. The retained sequence is limited to the CDR3, 42 bases, with the frame set at the first base. The germline V gene (reference sequence) yields DFQATT for CDR1 and SNEGSKA for CDR2. V lost 5 bases and J lost 7 bases, and the count of bases not matched to a germline gene is 10. The paper as a whole reports these results and caveats: Observed TCR beta diversity per million T cells fell roughly linearly with age, and a significant reduction was already apparent by age roughly 41. There was a strong correlation between observed TCR beta diversity and the percentage of naive T cells measured by flow cytometry. Compared with the aged group, more naive CD4+ T cells, fewer expanded clones and increased TCR diversity were shown by the long-lived group, suggesting age selection. Since profiling was done on bulk unsorted PBMCs, naive and antigen-experienced compartments could not be conclusively compared. The CMV infection status of donors was not known, potentially confounding age-related changes in expanded clonotypes. Estimates of total diversity based on one million sequenced T cells were considered lower bounds and underestimates.

Systemically healthy Caucasian individuals from Russia, approximately 39 in total and aged about 6 to 100 years, were included as donors. Approximately 9.7 milliliters of peripheral blood were drawn from each donor into EDTA-treated Vacutainer tubes. Ficoll-Paque density-gradient centrifugation was used to isolate PBMCs, with at least 6.5 million obtained per sample. Trizol reagent was used to extract total RNA from the PBMCs, yielding at least 5 micrograms per sample. For every donor, an aliquot of PBMCs went through flow cytometry to measure the percentages of naive CD45RAhigh/CD27high T cells. Sample: blood. The sequence links TRBV20-1 to TRBJ1-4, with 7 central nucleotides matching TRBD1. The sequence was collected from a woman aged 55 to 70 in good health. The CDR3 has the sequence CSALPQGIGEKLFF. The sequenced DNA is TGCAGTGCTCTTCCACAGGGGATCGGTGAAAAACTGTTTTTT.